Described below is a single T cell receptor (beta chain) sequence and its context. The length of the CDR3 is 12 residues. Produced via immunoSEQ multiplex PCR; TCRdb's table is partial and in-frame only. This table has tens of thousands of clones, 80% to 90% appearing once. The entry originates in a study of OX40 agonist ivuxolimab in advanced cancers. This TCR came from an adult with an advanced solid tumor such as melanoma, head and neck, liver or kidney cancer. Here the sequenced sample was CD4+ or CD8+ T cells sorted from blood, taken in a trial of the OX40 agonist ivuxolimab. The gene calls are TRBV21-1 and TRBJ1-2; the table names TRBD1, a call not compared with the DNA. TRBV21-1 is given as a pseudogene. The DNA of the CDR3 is TGTGCCAGCCTCCCGGGACACGATGGCTACACCTTC. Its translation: CASLPGHDGYTF.